This is a list of T cell receptor beta chains from one sample in a study of response to subunit inactivated influenza vaccine. Via MiXCR, TCRdb re-called the RT-PCR reads, giving one row per CDR3 protein. The sample gives about 480,000 distinct CDR3 sequences, about 25% of which show up once; over 1.5% is in the top ten. The sample in question was CD4+ T cells sorted from PBMCs, obtained around 5 days after vaccination. All receptors derive from a man in his fifties who received an inactivated influenza vaccine. Both conserved end residues are part of each CDR3. The D gene is left open where the match is weak. Not every row has a clone size; where given, it reads once, few, many or a size class.

clone size,J gene,D gene,V gene,CDR3 DNA,CDR3 protein
few,TRBJ2-7,TRBD1,TRBV4-2,TGTGCCAGCAGCCAAGTTCGGTACCAGGGGGCTGACGAGCAGTACTTC,CASSQVRYQGADEQYF
.,TRBJ2-2,.,TRBV3-1,TGTGCCAGCAGTTATACTAGCCTCGGGGAGCTGTTTTTT,CASSYTSLGELFF
few,TRBJ1-5,.,TRBV15,TGTGCCACCAGCAGAGATGGGACCAATCAGCCCCAGCATTTT,CATSRDGTNQPQHF
.,TRBJ2-3,TRBD2,TRBV14,TGTGCCAGCAGCCACAGGACTAGCGGGAGGGCTGAGGAAGATACGCAGTATTTT,CASSHRTSGRAEEDTQYF
.,TRBJ2-5,.,TRBV5-4,TGTGCCAGCAGCAATGATCCGGGATCTCAAGAGACCCAGTACTTC,CASSNDPGSQETQYF
.,TRBJ1-3,.,TRBV2,TGTGCCAGCAGTCCGGAAGGGTTGGGAAACACCATATATTTT,CASSPEGLGNTIYF
few,TRBJ2-3,.,TRBV7-9,TGTGCCAGCAGCTTAGGGGACTTACGCACAGATACGCAGTATTTT,CASSLGDLRTDTQYF
many,TRBJ1-2,.,TRBV12-3/TRBV12-4,TGTGCCAGCAGTTTAGAGCTTTGGAAAGGCTACACCTTC,CASSLELWKGYTF
.,TRBJ2-5,.,TRBV29-1,TGCAGCGTTGAAGAAGGGGAAGTCGGGTCCGTTATGGGGACCCAGTACTTC,CSVEEGEVGSVMGTQYF
many,TRBJ2-7,.,TRBV12-3/TRBV12-4,TGTGCCAGCAGCTCATACTACGAGCAGTACTTC,CASSSYYEQYF
.,TRBJ2-1,.,TRBV29-1,TGCAGCGTTGAACCCCGGTTTAGAAATGAGCAGTTCTTC,CSVEPRFRNEQFF
.,TRBJ2-7,TRBD1,TRBV15,TGTGCCACCAGCAGAGATCTAGGGACAGGGGGTTACGAGCAGTACTTC,CATSRDLGTGGYEQYF
few,TRBJ2-1,.,TRBV15,TGTGCCACCAGCAGAGATTTAGTGGTCTCCTACAATGAGCAGTTCTTC,CATSRDLVVSYNEQFF
.,TRBJ2-7,TRBD1,TRBV7-3,TGTGCCAGCAGCTTAAATCCTCCGGGACAGGGGAACTACGAGCAGTACTTC,CASSLNPPGQGNYEQYF
.,TRBJ1-3,.,TRBV7-9,TGTGCCAGCAGCTTAGTAGGAGGATATAGTGGAAACACCATATATTTT,CASSLVGGYSGNTIYF
few,TRBJ1-5,TRBD1,TRBV24-1,TGTGCCTCCCAGGGGGCAGGCAATCAGCCCCAGCATTTT,CASQGAGNQPQHF
.,TRBJ2-5,TRBD2,TRBV3-1,TGTGCCAGCAGAACCGGGACTACGGAGACCCAGTACTTC,CASRTGTTETQYF
once,TRBJ2-2,TRBD1,TRBV20-1,TGCAGTGCTAGAGATATCAGGGGGCGCACCGGGGAGCTGTTTTTT,CSARDIRGRTGELFF
.,TRBJ2-7,.,TRBV5-1,TGCGCCAGCAGCTTGGGGGTAGCGGATGACGAGCAGTACTTC,CASSLGVADDEQYF
.,TRBJ2-7,.,TRBV5-1,TGCGCCAGCAGCGGAGGACAGGGACTATACGAGCAGTACTTC,CASSGGQGLYEQYF
few,TRBJ2-7,.,TRBV11-2,TGTGCCAGCAGCTTAGGCGATAAATCTAAGCAGTACTTC,CASSLGDKSKQYF
.,TRBJ2-7,.,TRBV4-3,TGCGCCAGCAGCCAAGATCGGGACGCTGGGGAGCAGTACTTC,CASSQDRDAGEQYF
.,TRBJ2-5,TRBD2,TRBV14,TGTGCCAGCAGCGACGGGACTAGCATTGTGACCCAGTACTTC,CASSDGTSIVTQYF
.,TRBJ2-7,TRBD2,TRBV7-6,TGTGCCAGCAGCTTAGTAGCGGGAGGCCCCTCCTACGAGCAGTACTTC,CASSLVAGGPSYEQYF
.,TRBJ1-2,.,TRBV5-1,TGCGCCAGCAGCTTGGAGGCGGTTGGCTACACCTTC,CASSLEAVGYTF
few,TRBJ2-5,.,TRBV7-2,TGTGCCAGCAGCTTAGCCGCGGTTGCCCGGAAGACCCAGTACTTC,CASSLAAVARKTQYF
.,TRBJ1-2,.,TRBV28,TGTGCCAGCAGCTTTACCCCCTCCGGGACAAGGATATATGGCTACACCTTC,CASSFTPSGTRIYGYTF
.,TRBJ2-3,.,TRBV7-8,TGTGCCAGCAGCTTAGGGGTCGTCCCCACAGATACGCAGTATTTT,CASSLGVVPTDTQYF
.,TRBJ1-6,.,TRBV12-3/TRBV12-4,TGTGCCAGCAGTTTAGCAGGGGCCAATTCACCCCTCCACTTT,CASSLAGANSPLHF
.,TRBJ2-7,.,TRBV7-2,TGTGCCAGCAGCTTCGACAGGATAAGCTCCTACGAGCAGTACTTC,CASSFDRISSYEQYF
.,TRBJ1-1,.,TRBV5-5,TGTGCCAGCAGCTTGGTGGGGAGTAGCACTGAAGCTTTCTTT,CASSLVGSSTEAFF
once,TRBJ2-1,TRBD2,TRBV28,TGTGCCAGCAGATTAGCGGGAGTCTTTTCCAATGAGCAGTTCTTC,CASRLAGVFSNEQFF
.,TRBJ2-1,.,TRBV6-5,TGTGCCAGCAGTTACTCTTTCTGGGGGATCTCCTACAATGAGCAGTTCTTC,CASSYSFWGISYNEQFF
.,TRBJ1-6,.,TRBV5-1,TGCGCCAGCAGCTTGGGAAGGGTAGATTCACCCCTCCACTTT,CASSLGRVDSPLHF
.,TRBJ2-2,.,TRBV5-1,TGCGCCAGCAGCTTCCGTCTAGCGAACACCGGGGAGCTGTTTTTT,CASSFRLANTGELFF
few,TRBJ2-1,TRBD2,TRBV7-8,TGTGCCAGCAGCCCGAAGCGGGGACCGTACAATGAGCAGTTCTTC,CASSPKRGPYNEQFF
many,TRBJ2-1,.,TRBV20-1,TGCAGTGCCCCCCCATACAATGAGCAGTTCTTC,CSAPPYNEQFF
once,TRBJ1-6,.,TRBV4-3,TGCGCCAGCAGCCAAGCTGAGCGGCATGGGGCCCCCCTCCACTTT,CASSQAERHGAPLHF
few,TRBJ2-3,TRBD1,TRBV24-1,TGTGCCACCAGGCCCACAGGGGCCACAGATACGCAGTATTTT,CATRPTGATDTQYF
few,TRBJ2-7,TRBD2,TRBV3-1,TGTGCCAGCAGCCAAGAAGTTAGCGGGAGGACAGTCGAGCAGTACTTC,CASSQEVSGRTVEQYF
.,TRBJ2-7,.,TRBV6-2/TRBV6-3,TGTGCCAGCAGTTACGATGGAAGGCCTATATACGAGCAGTACTTC,CASSYDGRPIYEQYF
few,TRBJ2-1,TRBD2,TRBV7-6,TGTGCCAGCAGCTTCCCCCGCGGCGGGGGGCCAGGCAATGAGCAGTTCTTC,CASSFPRGGGPGNEQFF
.,TRBJ2-1,.,TRBV10-3,TGTGCCATCAGTGGATCGGATGAGCAGTTCTTC,CAISGSDEQFF
.,TRBJ1-2,.,TRBV20-1,TGCAGTGCTAGAGAGGCGGGCAGGGACGTCGGCGGCTACACCTTC,CSAREAGRDVGGYTF
few,TRBJ2-2,.,TRBV6-1,TGTGCCAGCAGTCCCTCCCGCCCCCTCGCCGGGGAGCTGTTTTTT,CASSPSRPLAGELFF